The 8 T cell receptor beta chains below all came from one sample that was sequenced in a study of cytomegalovirus exposure and HLA in healthy donors. Both 60 Vbeta primers and 13 Jbeta primers went into the PCR. The protocol was immunoSEQ multiplex PCR, while the TCRdb copy is restricted to in-frame clones and leaves out a portion. The sample includes some 60,000 clones, more than 70% of them seen just once. What was sequenced was PBMCs. These receptors originate from a male donor in good health and CMV-seronegative.

The chain is built from TRBV13 and TRBJ1-4; 7 bases are shared with TRBD1. The J segment lost 5 bases and the V segment lost 1 base, leaving 4 bases of the junction unmatched. From germline, CDR1 is PRHDT and CDR2 FYEKMQ (reference sequence). CDR3 length equals 15 residues. The CDR3 DNA sequence: TGTGCCAGCAGCTTAGTGGCGACAGGGAATGAAAAACTGTTTTTT. Its protein is CASSLVATGNEKLFF.

This clone has only one observation. The gene calls are TRBV7-3 and TRBJ2-4, with TRBD2 matching over 11 bases. Germline-derived CDR1 and CDR2 are SGHTA and FQGTGA. Unmatched junction bases numbered 7, after V lost 5 bases and J lost 7 bases. This CDR3 is 15 amino acids long. The CDR3 reads CASSLTSGGANIQYF. Written as DNA, the CDR3 is TGTGCCAGCAGCCTTACTAGCGGGGGTGCGAACATTCAGTACTTC. The entire variable domain, with the rest obtained from reference TRBV7-3 and TRBJ2-4, is as follows: GAGVSQTPSNKVTEKGKYVELRCDPISGHTALYWYRQSLGQGPEFLIYFQGTGAADDSGLPNDRFFAVRPEGSVSTLKIQRTERGDSAVYLCASSLTSGGANIQYFGAGTRLSVL.

This rearrangement joins TRBV4-3 to TRBJ2-5; tentatively, D is TRBD1 (6 bases). Trimming removed 0 bases from V and 5 bases from J, with 10 bases in between. The CDR3 extends over 14 amino acids. Germline-derived CDR1 and CDR2 are LGHNA and YSLEER. CDR3 nucleotides: TGCGCCAGCAGCCAAGACAGGGGAAGGGAGACCCAGTACTTC. Translating gives CASSQDRGRETQYF.

The chain couples TRBV7-2 to TRBJ2-7, with 7 positions matching TRBD2. In germline, CDR1 is SGHTA, CDR2 FQGNSA. The CDR3 totals 15 residues. The J segment lost 2 bases and the V segment lost 5 bases, leaving 9 bases of the junction unmatched. The CDR3 nucleotides are TGTGCCAGCAGCCCATCGCTGGGGGGGGCCTACGAGCAGTACTTC. Protein product: CASSPSLGGAYEQYF.

This clone was found once. The chain joins TRBV10-3 to TRBJ2-3; 9 bases match TRBD2. Germline CDR1 reads ENHRY; CDR2 reads SYGVKD. J lost 2 bases, V lost 0 bases, and 6 bases had no gene match. The CDR3 has 17 amino acids. The CDR3 DNA sequence: TGTGCCATCAGTGAGTCGTATGGCGGGGGGGCCACAGATACGCAGTATTTT. Protein: CAISESYGGGATDTQYF.

V gene TRBV20-1 combines with J gene TRBJ1-2; TRBD1 might be the D (6 bases). Germline V CDR1 and CDR2: DFQATT, SNEGSKA (reference sequence). CDR3 length: 11 amino acids. The V end lost 6 bases, the J end lost 7 bases, and 12 bases lay between the germline ends. CDR3 region: CSAYSTGGYTF. In DNA, the CDR3 is TGCAGTGCGTACTCGACAGGTGGCTACACCTTC.

There are a few counts of this clone. The rearrangement links TRBV30 to TRBJ2-7, with 7 positions matching TRBD1. From germline, CDR1 is GTSNPN and CDR2 SVGIG (reference sequence). J lost 2 bases, V lost 2 bases, and 6 bases had no gene match. The CDR3 has 14 residues. This CDR3 is CAWSITGVAYEQYF. For the CDR3, the DNA is TGTGCCTGGAGTATTACAGGGGTAGCCTACGAGCAGTACTTC.

V is TRBV29-1 and J is TRBJ2-7; no reliable D call. V lost 0 bases to trimming and J lost 5 bases, with 5 bases between them. The CDR3 runs to 11 residues. Germline V gene sequence: CDR1 SQVTM, CDR2 ANQGSEA. CDR3 sequence reads: CSVEDQNEQYF. CDR3 nucleotide sequence: TGCAGCGTTGAAGATCAGAACGAGCAGTACTTC.